The 9 T cell receptor beta chains reported below all come from one sample, sequenced in a study of cytomegalovirus exposure and HLA in healthy donors. Both 60 Vbeta primers and 13 Jbeta primers went into the PCR. TCRdb keeps only in-frame clones here, not all; method: immunoSEQ multiplex PCR. The sample contains about 230,000 clones, approximately 80% of which appear only once. Source material: PBMCs. The receptors derive from a middle-aged woman in good health and CMV-seronegative.

The chain carries TRBV7-3 and TRBJ1-4; TRBD1 aligns across 8 bases. The CDR3 is 15 amino acids. Germline V CDR1 and CDR2: SGHTA, FQGTGA. V lost 5 bases to trimming and J lost 3 bases; unmatched junction nucleotides: 5. DNA for the CDR3: TGTGCCAGCAGCCCCCAGGGGGCGGCTAATGAAAAACTGTTTTTT. Its protein product is CASSPQGAANEKLFF.

The rearrangement joins TRBV30 to TRBJ1-4, with D possibly TRBD1 on 5 matching bases. Trimming cost V 7 bases and J 6 bases, with 24 bases left between them. CDR1 and CDR2 (germline): GTSNPN, SVGIG (reference sequence). There are 16 residues in the CDR3. The CDR3 sequence: CASGGGGIRGHEKLFF. For the CDR3, the DNA is TGTGCCTCCGGTGGTGGGGGGATACGGGGTCATGAAAAACTGTTTTTT.

The chain joins TRBV5-4 to TRBJ1-1; 7 bases align to TRBD1. CDR1 and CDR2 (germline): SGHNT, YYREEE (reference sequence). Trimming removed 7 bases from V and 0 bases from J; junction bases left unmatched: 9. This CDR3 has 15 residues. In DNA form, the CDR3 reads TGTGCCAGCCGAGCAGGGGGGCACATGAACACTGAAGCTTTCTTT. It specifies CASRAGGHMNTEAFF.

CDR3 residues: CASSEGRGLGYTF. CDR3 sequence (DNA): TGTGCCAGCAGTGAAGGGAGGGGGCTTGGCTACACCTTC. This chain uses TRBV6-1 with TRBJ1-2; 7 positions agree with TRBD1. The V gene end was trimmed by 1 base and the J gene end by 7 bases; junction bases not matched to a gene: 3. Per germline, CDR1 MNHNS and CDR2 SASEGT. The CDR3 is 13 residues long.

This chain joins TRBV7-2 and TRBJ2-2, with D possibly being TRBD1 (5 bases). This CDR3 region has 15 residues. V lost 4 bases and J 7 bases, leaving 16 bases between the germline ends. The germline V gene encodes CDR1 SGHTA and CDR2 FQGNSA. CDR3 nucleotide sequence: TGTGCCAGCAGCTCCAGGGTGGGGTCGGTCGGGGAGCTGTTTTTT. It encodes CASSSRVGSVGELFF.

The chain carries TRBV7-2 and TRBJ2-7, with 7 bases matching TRBD2. This CDR3 comprises 18 residues. The V gene end was trimmed by 2 bases and the J gene end by 0 bases; junction bases not matched to a gene: 13. Germline V CDR1 and CDR2: SGHTA, FQGNSA. The CDR3 DNA reads TGTGCCAGCAGCTTAAGGGGCCTAGCGGTAGGAAGCTCCTACGAGCAGTACTTC. Protein: CASSLRGLAVGSSYEQYF. The full variable domain, completed using reference TRBV7-2 and TRBJ2-7, is GAGVSQSPSNKVTEKGKDVELRCDPISGHTALYWYRQSLGQGLEFLIYFQGNSAPDKSGLPSDRFSAERTGGSVSTLTIQRTQQEDSAVYLCASSLRGLAVGSSYEQYFGPGTRLTVT.

The chain uses TRBV6-1 and TRBJ1-5; possibly TRBD1 for D (6 bases). This CDR3 has 14 residues. CDR1 and CDR2 from the germline V gene are MNHNS and SASEGT. With 3 bases removed from V and 8 bases from J, the gap between germline ends came to 14 bases. CDR3 residues: CASSEVLDRKPQHF. The CDR3 DNA reads as TGTGCCAGCAGTGAGGTTTTGGACAGAAAGCCCCAGCATTTT.

The V call is TRBV25-1, the J call TRBJ2-3; D not resolved. Germline values: CDR1 MGHDK, CDR2 SYGVNS. There are 14 residues in the CDR3. Trimming shortened V by 6 bases and J by 4 bases, and 14 bases separated the two germline ends. Here the CDR3 reads CASSPPTAADTQYF. CDR3 bases: TGTGCCAGCAGCCCCCCAACAGCCGCAGATACGCAGTATTTT.

V and J are TRBV27 and TRBJ2-7; TRBD2 aligns across 9 bases. CDR3 length equals 15 residues. V dropped 7 bases and J dropped 3; count of bases not matched to a gene: 10. Germline loops: CDR1 MNHEY, CDR2 SMNVEV (reference sequence). The DNA for the CDR3 is TGTGCCAGCACCCATAGCGGGGGCGTCGGCTACGAGCAGTACTTC. This gives the protein CASTHSGGVGYEQYF.